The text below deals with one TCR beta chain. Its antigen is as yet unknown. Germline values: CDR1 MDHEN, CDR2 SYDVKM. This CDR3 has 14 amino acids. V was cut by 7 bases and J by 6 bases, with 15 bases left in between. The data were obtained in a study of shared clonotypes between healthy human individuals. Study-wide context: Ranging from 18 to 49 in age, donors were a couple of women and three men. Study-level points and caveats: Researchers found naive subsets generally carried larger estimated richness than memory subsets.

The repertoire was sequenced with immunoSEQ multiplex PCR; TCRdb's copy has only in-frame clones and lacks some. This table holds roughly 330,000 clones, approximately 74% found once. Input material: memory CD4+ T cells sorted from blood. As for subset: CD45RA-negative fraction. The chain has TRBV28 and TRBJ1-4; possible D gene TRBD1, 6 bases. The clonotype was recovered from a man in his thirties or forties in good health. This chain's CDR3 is CASNLGGDDEKLFF. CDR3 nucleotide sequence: TGTGCCAGCAATCTAGGGGGGGATGATGAAAAACTGTTTTTT.